This is a list of T cell receptor gamma chains from one sample in a study of gamma-delta T cells after stem cell transplantation. TCRdb reapplied CATT to the RT-PCR reads. The data contain 950 to 1,500 gamma-chain clones, around 3.3% of them seen just once; the ten biggest clones take up roughly 32%. The sample consisted of gamma-delta T cells. The origin of the receptors is a human donor. It is not recorded whose cells these are; they may come from a transplant donor. CDR3s include the opening cysteine and the closing phenylalanine or tryptophan. Only some rows state a clone size, as once, few, many or a class for expanded clones.

clone_size j_call v_call cdr3_nt cdr3_aa
large TRGJP2 TRGV2 TGTGCCACCTGGGACGGGCTCAGTAGTGATTGGATCAAGACGTTT CATWDGLSSDWIKTF
large TRGJ1/TRGJ2 TRGV3 TGTGCCACCTGGGACAGGCCTTGGTATAAGAAACTCTTT CATWDRPWYKKLF
medium-sized TRGJP TRGV9 TGTGCCTTGTGGGCGACGCAGGAGTTGGGCAAAAAAATCAAGGTATTT CALWATQELGKKIKVF
medium-sized TRGJ1/TRGJ2 TRGV4 TGTGCCACCTGGGATGGCTTTCCCGATTATTATAAGAAACTCTTT CATWDGFPDYYKKLF
medium-sized TRGJP1 TRGV2 TGTGCCACCTGGGACGGATATACCACTGGTTGGTTCAAGATATTT CATWDGYTTGWFKIF
medium-sized TRGJ1/TRGJ2 TRGV9 TGTGCCTTGTGGGAGGTGCACAAGGTTTATTATAAGAAACTCTTT CALWEVHKVYYKKLF
medium-sized TRGJ1/TRGJ2 TRGV2 TGTGCCACCTGGGACGGGCCTATCTATTATAAGAAACTCTTT CATWDGPIYYKKLF
medium-sized TRGJP TRGV9 TGTGCCTTGTGGCTTAAAGAGTTGGGCAAAAAAATCAAGGTATTT CALWLKELGKKIKVF
medium-sized TRGJ1/TRGJ2 TRGV9 TGTGCCTTGTGGGAGGTGCAAGAGGGGGATTATAAGAAACTCTTT CALWEVQEGDYKKLF
large TRGJ1/TRGJ2 TRGV9 TGTGCCTTGTGGGAGGTGCGAAAGTCGGATTATAAGAAACTCTTT CALWEVRKSDYKKLF
medium-sized TRGJP1 TRGV4 TGTGCCACCTGGGATGGGCCTCCCACTGGTTGGTTCAAGATATTT CATWDGPPTGWFKIF
medium-sized TRGJ1/TRGJ2 TRGV2 TGTGCCACCAGGAACGTCAAGAAACTCTTT CATRNVKKLF
medium-sized TRGJP TRGV9 TGTGCCTTGTGGGAGAGGGGGTTGGGCAAAAAAATCAAGGTATTT CALWERGLGKKIKVF
medium-sized TRGJP TRGV9 TGTGCCTTGTGGGAGGTGGATGAGGAGTTGGGCAAAAAAATCAAGGTATTT CALWEVDEELGKKIKVF
medium-sized TRGJP1 TRGV8 TGTGCCACCTGGGATAGGGGCACTGGTTGGTTCAAGATATTT CATWDRGTGWFKIF
large TRGJ1/TRGJ2 TRGV9 TGTGCCTTGTCTTATTATAAGAAACTCTTT CALSYYKKLF
medium-sized TRGJ1/TRGJ2 TRGV9 TGTGCCTTGTGGGAGGCCTGTTATTATAAGAAACTCTTT CALWEACYYKKLF
medium-sized TRGJP TRGV9 TGTGCCTTGTGGGAGGTGCCAAAGGAGTTGGGCAAAAAAATCAAGGTATTT CALWEVPKELGKKIKVF
medium-sized TRGJP2 TRGV2 TGTGCCACCTGGGACGGGCCGAGGAGTAGTGATTGGATCAAGACGTTT CATWDGPRSSDWIKTF
hyperexpanded TRGJP TRGV9 TGTGCCTTGTGGGAGCTCACCGAGTTGGGCAAAAAAATCAAGGTATTT CALWELTELGKKIKVF
hyperexpanded TRGJP TRGV9 TGTGCCTTGTGGGAGGTGTTAAGGGAGTTGGGCAAAAAAATCAAGGTATTT CALWEVLRELGKKIKVF
medium-sized TRGJ1/TRGJ2 TRGV4 TGTGCCACCTGGGATGGGCGGTATTATAAGAAACTCTTT CATWDGRYYKKLF
medium-sized TRGJP TRGV9 TGTGCCTTGTGGGAGGTCATTTGGGAGTTGGGCAAAAAAATCAAGGTATTT CALWEVIWELGKKIKVF
medium-sized TRGJ1/TRGJ2 TRGV4 TGTGCCACCTGGCCCTTTTATTATAAGAAACTCTTT CATWPFYYKKLF
medium-sized TRGJ1/TRGJ2 TRGV4 TGTGCCACCTGGGGAGAAGCAGGAGGGGGCTATAAGAAACTCTTT CATWGEAGGGYKKLF
large TRGJ1/TRGJ2 TRGV3 TGTGCCACCTGGGACAGGCAGTATAAGAAACTCTTT CATWDRQYKKLF
medium-sized TRGJP TRGV9 TGTGCCTTGTGGGATGCTTTGTTGGGCAAAAAAATCAAGGTATTT CALWDALLGKKIKVF
. TRGJP TRGV9 TGTGCCTTGTGGGAGGTGCAGGGAAGAGAGTTGGGCAAAAAAATCAAGGTATTT CALWEVQGRELGKKIKVF
medium-sized TRGJP TRGV9 TGTGCCTTGTGGGAGGTCTCAGAGTTGGGCAAAAAAATCAAGGTATTT CALWEVSELGKKIKVF
few TRGJ1/TRGJ2 TRGV2 TGTGCCACCTGGGACGCGCGGTACTATTATAAGAAACTCTTT CATWDARYYYKKLF
medium-sized TRGJ1/TRGJ2 TRGV4 TGTGCCACCTGGGAGAGTGTATATTATAAGAAACTCTTT CATWESVYYKKLF
medium-sized TRGJ1/TRGJ2 TRGV9 TGTGCCTTGTGGGAGGCTGTAGATTATTATAAGAAACTCTTT CALWEAVDYYKKLF
large TRGJ1/TRGJ2 TRGV9 TGTGCCTTGTGGGAGGTGCGTAAGAAACTCTTT CALWEVRKKLF
few TRGJP TRGV9 TGTGCCTTGTGGGGGTTGCAAGAGTTGGGCAAAAAAATCAAGGTATTT CALWGLQELGKKIKVF
medium-sized TRGJP TRGV9 TGTGCCTTGTGGGAGGGCTTCCTCGAGTTGGGCAAAAAAATCAAGGTATTT CALWEGFLELGKKIKVF
medium-sized TRGJP TRGV9 TGTGCCTTGTGGGGACAAGAGTTGGGCAAAAAAATCAAGGTATTT CALWGQELGKKIKVF
medium-sized TRGJP TRGV9 TGTGCCTTGTGGTGCAAAGAGTTGGGCAAAAAAATCAAGGTATTT CALWCKELGKKIKVF
medium-sized TRGJ1/TRGJ2 TRGV4 TGTGCCACCTGGGACCCCGAGAATTATTATAAGAAACTCTTT CATWDPENYYKKLF
medium-sized TRGJ1/TRGJ2 TRGV4 TGTGCCACCTGGGATGGGAATTATTATAAGAAACTCTTT CATWDGNYYKKLF
large TRGJP2 TRGV8 TGTGCCACCTGGGATTTGAGTAGTGATTGGATCAAGACGTTT CATWDLSSDWIKTF
medium-sized TRGJP2 TRGV2 TGTGCCACCTGGGACGGGCAAGGTAGTGATTGGATCAAGACGTTT CATWDGQGSDWIKTF
medium-sized TRGJP TRGV9 TGTGCCTTGTGGGACCCGCAAGAGTTGGGCAAAAAAATCAAGGTATTT CALWDPQELGKKIKVF
medium-sized TRGJ1/TRGJ2 TRGV4 TGTGCCACCTGGGATCTCCCGGCGTATAAGAAACTCTTT CATWDLPAYKKLF
. TRGJ1/TRGJ2 TRGV8 TGTGCCATCTGGGATAGTCCGAATTATTATAAGAAACTCTTT CAIWDSPNYYKKLF
hyperexpanded TRGJ1/TRGJ2 TRGV3 TGTGCCACCTGGGACAGGCAGAGGTTATATTATAAGAAACTCTTT CATWDRQRLYYKKLF
medium-sized TRGJP TRGV9 TGTGCCTTGTGGTCGCAAGAGTTGGGCAAAAAAATCAAGGTATTT CALWSQELGKKIKVF
large TRGJ1/TRGJ2 TRGV4 TGTGCCACCCATACCATATATTATAAGAAACTCTTT CATHTIYYKKLF
medium-sized TRGJP TRGV9 TGTGCCTTGTGGGAGATCTCCCGGGGAGGCAAAAAAATCAAGGTATTT CALWEISRGGKKIKVF
medium-sized TRGJ1/TRGJ2 TRGV9 TGTGCCTTGTGGGAGGTGCAGGGTTATAAGAAACTCTTT CALWEVQGYKKLF
medium-sized TRGJP TRGV9 TGTGCCTTGTGGGAGGCCGGTGGCGAGTTGGGCAAAAAAATCAAGGTATTT CALWEAGGELGKKIKVF
large TRGJ1/TRGJ2 TRGV8 TGTGCCACCTGGGGCCTGAATTATTATAAGAAACTCTTT CATWGLNYYKKLF
medium-sized TRGJ1/TRGJ2 TRGV9 TGTGCCTTGTGGGAGGTGCGGTGGGGGGGTAAGAAACTCTTT CALWEVRWGGKKLF
medium-sized TRGJP2 TRGV3 TGTGCCACCTGGGACTCCCTTTTGGGTGATTGGATCAAGACGTTT CATWDSLLGDWIKTF
medium-sized TRGJ1/TRGJ2 TRGV2 TGTGCCACCTGGGACGGGCCGGGCTATTATAAGAAACTCTTT CATWDGPGYYKKLF
medium-sized TRGJ1/TRGJ2 TRGV2 TGTGCCACCTGGGACGGTCTTTATTATAAGAAACTCTTT CATWDGLYYKKLF
medium-sized TRGJP TRGV9 TGTGCCTTGTGGGAGGATAGAGAGGGAGAGTTGGGCAAAAAAATCAAGGTATTT CALWEDREGELGKKIKVF
medium-sized TRGJ1/TRGJ2 TRGV4 TGTGCCACCTGGGATGGAGCTGCTTATTATAAGAAACTCTTT CATWDGAAYYKKLF